The clone carrying this T cell receptor (beta chain) was observed a few times. What it binds is unknown. TCRdb re-analysed the 5' RACE reads in MiXCR, keeping a single row per CDR3 protein. The data show 500,000 to 550,000 distinct CDR3 sequences, 20% to 25% seen once. Germline V lookup: CDR1 KGHDR, CDR2 SFDVKD. The CDR3 totals 13 residues. Trimming left V 7 bases short and J 6 bases short, with 11 bases between. This entry belongs to a study of identical twins. Study-wide points: Twins shared beta out-of-frame sequences in excess, but this excess was weaker. Out-of-frame alpha sequences shared by twins showed excess low generation probability.

The same specimen was also included in a second study, on yellow fever vaccine responses in identical twins.

The sequencing sample was made of CD4+ T cells sorted from blood. This clonotype was sampled from a woman aged 18-29 years in good health. The gene calls are TRBV24-1 and TRBJ2-2; possible D gene TRBD1, 5 bases. Here the CDR3 reads CATRNQGSGELFF. In nucleotides, the CDR3 is TGTGCCACCAGGAATCAGGGCTCCGGGGAGCTGTTTTTT.